This record covers a single T cell receptor (beta chain). Its antigen is unknown. The read terminates 3 residues ahead of where the CDR3 ends, so the germline J gene completes it. Profiling relied on immunoSEQ multiplex PCR, and the TCRdb table lists in-frame clones only, not all of them. In all, the sample yields tens of thousands of clones. The V gene's germline CDR1 is SNHLY and CDR2 FYNNEI. V was cut by 2 bases and J by 0 bases, with 5 bases left in between. The CDR3 has 14 amino acids. This record comes from a study of T cells in women clearing cervical HPV infection. Study observations and caveats: TRBV6-7 relative abundance averaged about 0.1% in cases and less than 0.2% in controls. Timing of associations relative to infection is unclear; T-cell subsets were not isolated.

Material for sequencing was blood buffy coat. The receptor was isolated from a woman between 18 and 75 years old with a cervical HPV16 infection that either progressed to CIN3+ or cleared (not recorded which). The chain carries TRBV2 and TRBJ1-3; D ambiguous. The DNA read from the CDR3 is TGTGCCAGCAGTGAACAGGACTCTGGAAACACC. Its protein is CASSEQDSGNT. The CDR3 in its entirety is CASSEQDSGNTIYF.